A selection of T cell receptor beta chains follows, all from one sample in a study of T-cell reconstitution after alpha-beta-depleted transplantation in children. TCRdb passed the PCR reads through MiXCR, listing each CDR3 protein once. The table lists roughly 400,000 distinct CDR3 sequences, roughly 43% of them singletons, with around a quarter in the top ten. This specimen was PBMCs, taken before TCRalphabeta/CD19-depleted stem cell transplant. Receptors originate from a girl aged 2-10 years with aplastic anemia, due to receive a stem cell transplant. Both conserved end residues are part of each CDR3. D genes are given only for firm matches. The listing skips clone size in some rows; elsewhere it reads once, few, many or a size class.

many	13	NA	TRBV7-9	TRBJ2-3	CASSLKDSYTQYF	TGTGCCAGCAGCTTAAAGGACAGCTATACGCAGTATTTT
NA	13	NA	TRBV4-1	TRBJ2-7	CASSPGLFYEQYF	TGCGCCAGCAGCCCGGGACTCTTCTACGAGCAGTACTTC
NA	15	TRBD2	TRBV12-3/TRBV12-4	TRBJ2-3	CASSESGRGTDTQYF	TGTGCCAGCAGCGAGAGTGGGAGGGGCACAGATACGCAGTATTTT
NA	14	TRBD1	TRBV30	TRBJ1-6	CAWTRGQGRSPLHF	TGTGCCTGGACCCGAGGACAGGGTCGGTCACCCCTCCACTTT
NA	17	TRBD2	TRBV29-1	TRBJ2-1	CSVAVAGGLSSYNEQFF	TGCAGCGTTGCGGTAGCGGGGGGACTGAGCTCCTACAATGAGCAGTTCTTC
NA	14	TRBD2	TRBV18	TRBJ2-3	CASSPSGVTDTQYF	TGTGCCAGCTCCCCTAGCGGAGTCACAGATACGCAGTATTTT
NA	13	TRBD1	TRBV12-3/TRBV12-4	TRBJ1-2	CASSFPRGHGYTF	TGTGCCAGCAGTTTCCCCAGGGGGCACGGCTACACCTTC
few	15	TRBD1	TRBV20-1	TRBJ1-2	CSASTGGATNYGYTF	TGCAGTGCCTCAACAGGGGGCGCCACTAACTATGGCTACACCTTC
few	16	NA	TRBV6-5	TRBJ2-1	CASSYSERPGYNEQFF	TGTGCCAGCAGTTACTCAGAAAGGCCCGGGTACAATGAGCAGTTCTTC
many	16	TRBD1	TRBV5-1	TRBJ1-5	CASRAGTGGSNQPQHF	TGCGCCAGCAGGGCCGGGACAGGGGGCTCGAATCAGCCCCAGCATTTT
NA	13	NA	TRBV29-1	TRBJ2-7	CSVPRAGGNEHYF	TGCAGCGTTCCCCGGGCAGGGGGGAACGAGCATTACTTC
NA	15	NA	TRBV5-1	TRBJ2-2	CASSLDRVYTGELFF	TGCGCCAGCAGCTTGGACAGGGTCTACACCGGGGAGCTGTTTTTT
NA	14	NA	TRBV20-1	TRBJ1-1	CSASQAGRNTEAFF	TGCAGTGCTAGTCAGGCAGGAAGGAACACTGAAGCTTTCTTT
NA	13	NA	TRBV28	TRBJ1-5	CASSWGRDQPQHF	TGTGCCAGCAGCTGGGGGAGAGATCAACCCCAGCATTTT
few	14	NA	TRBV20-1	TRBJ2-7	CSARASGLLREQYF	TGCAGTGCTAGAGCCAGCGGGCTCCTAAGGGAGCAGTACTTC
NA	12	NA	TRBV20-1	TRBJ1-2	CSVVPGNYGYTF	TGCAGTGTAGTCCCGGGGAACTATGGCTACACCTTC
NA	12	TRBD2	TRBV29-1	TRBJ2-1	CSGERGYNEQFF	TGCAGCGGGGAGCGGGGGTACAATGAGCAGTTCTTC
NA	14	NA	TRBV12-3/TRBV12-4	TRBJ1-2	CASVIGSQAGYYTF	TGTGCCAGCGTTATTGGATCTCAAGCAGGGTACTACACCTTC
NA	13	NA	TRBV7-6	TRBJ2-2	CASMGANTGELFF	TGTGCCAGCATGGGGGCAAACACCGGGGAGCTGTTTTTT
NA	14	NA	TRBV20-1	TRBJ1-1	CSAAAGPLNTEAFF	TGCAGTGCTGCCGCCGGACCATTGAACACTGAAGCTTTCTTT
NA	16	TRBD1	TRBV6-5	TRBJ1-2	CASSYAQRGQLYGYTF	TGTGCCAGCAGTTACGCCCAAAGGGGGCAGCTCTATGGCTACACCTTC
many	14	NA	TRBV5-5	TRBJ2-1	CASSLGFQPKERFF	TGTGCCAGCAGCTTAGGTTTTCAACCAAAGGAACGGTTCTTC
few	19	TRBD2	TRBV4-1	TRBJ2-3	CASSRGLAGVLAPTDTQYF	TGCGCCAGCAGCAGGGGGCTAGCGGGAGTCCTAGCGCCCACAGATACGCAGTATTTT
many	13	NA	TRBV5-1	TRBJ1-1	CASRSDGNTEAFF	TGCGCCAGCAGATCGGACGGGAACACTGAAGCTTTCTTT
NA	15	TRBD1	TRBV12-3/TRBV12-4	TRBJ2-7	CASSLPGTGSGEQYF	TGTGCCAGCAGTTTACCTGGGACAGGGTCGGGCGAGCAGTACTTC
NA	13	NA	TRBV20-1	TRBJ2-6	CSARDSGANVLTF	TGCAGTGCTAGAGATTCTGGGGCCAACGTCCTGACTTTC
NA	12	NA	TRBV10-3	TRBJ2-7	CAISDGWGEQYF	TGTGCCATCAGCGACGGGTGGGGCGAGCAGTACTTC
NA	13	NA	TRBV4-1	TRBJ2-1	CASSQGSRTAQFF	TGCGCCAGCAGCCAAGGATCGCGTACGGCGCAGTTCTTC
once	12	NA	TRBV20-1	TRBJ2-7	CSARGLASEQYF	TGCAGTGCTAGGGGCCTAGCGAGCGAGCAGTACTTC
NA	15	TRBD1	TRBV20-1	TRBJ2-7	CSARPPGQVAYEQYF	TGCAGTGCTAGACCCCCGGGACAGGTAGCCTACGAGCAGTACTTC
NA	19	TRBD2	TRBV6-5	TRBJ2-3	CASSLLSSGGAFSTDTQYF	TGTGCCAGCAGTCTACTATCTAGCGGGGGGGCGTTTAGCACAGATACGCAGTATTTT
many	15	TRBD1	TRBV7-8	TRBJ1-1	CASSPRQGMNTEAFF	TGTGCCAGCAGCCCAAGACAGGGGATGAACACTGAAGCTTTCTTT
few	14	TRBD2	TRBV10-3	TRBJ2-3	CAIKPGLAADTQYF	TGTGCCATCAAGCCGGGACTAGCGGCAGATACGCAGTATTTT
NA	16	TRBD2	TRBV27	TRBJ2-3	CASSPPGLAATDTQYF	TGTGCCAGCAGTCCACCGGGACTAGCGGCGACAGATACGCAGTATTTT
NA	15	NA	TRBV6-1	TRBJ2-7	CASSEGGAPGNEQYF	TGTGCCAGCAGTGAGGGGGGGGCGCCTGGGAACGAGCAGTACTTC
few	17	NA	TRBV20-1	TRBJ2-1	CSARPPLGSRSYNEQFF	TGCAGTGCTAGACCTCCTCTTGGCAGCCGCTCCTACAATGAGCAGTTCTTC
many	15	TRBD2	TRBV5-1	TRBJ2-5	CASSLGLAGGETQYF	TGTGCCAGCAGTTTAGGCCTAGCGGGAGGAGAGACCCAGTACTTC
NA	15	NA	TRBV20-1	TRBJ2-5	CSARGLDWQQETQYF	TGCAGTGCTAGAGGCCTGGACTGGCAACAAGAGACCCAGTACTTC